Following are 3 T cell receptor beta chains from one sample sequenced in a study of blood T cell repertoires in COVID-19 (dated by TCRdb to 2018 to 2021). The library was built by means of the immunoSEQ multiplex PCR assay. TCRdb took over this immuneACCESS table, retaining in-frame rearrangements with V and J assigned. Such tables are incomplete; in checked studies, under half of the missing clones stem from an unresolved V gene, and the remainder is unexplained. The sample contains about 42,000 clones, under 80% of them found a single time. The top ten hold roughly a quarter of the sample. The specimen was peripheral blood. The origin of the receptors is a man older than 75 with acute or convalescent COVID-19.

Only a few counts were recorded for this clone. V is TRBV27 and J is TRBJ2-7; D perhaps matches TRBD2 (6 bases). The CDR3 contains 15 residues. Trimming pared 5 bases from V and 2 bases from J, leaving 16 bases between. Germline CDR1 is MNHEY and CDR2 is SMNVEV (reference sequence). This CDR3 reads CASSPGTSPAYEQYF. CDR3 nucleotide sequence: TGTGCCAGCAGTCCCGGGACTTCCCCTGCCTACGAGCAGTACTTC.

The chain employs TRBV2 and TRBJ2-7, with D possibly matching TRBD1 (5 bases). Trimming pared 7 bases from V and 3 bases from J, leaving 10 bases between. CDR1 SNHLY and CDR2 FYNNEI come from the germline V gene. This CDR3 comprises 12 residues. The CDR3 DNA reads TGTGCCAGCATTGGGCAGGGCTACGAGCAGTACTTC. Translating it yields CASIGQGYEQYF. The full variable domain, in which reference TRBV2 and TRBJ2-7 provide the parts outside the CDR3, is EPEVTQTPSHQVTQMGQEVILRCVPISNHLYFYWYRQILGQKVEFLVSFYNNEISEKSEIFDDQFSVERPDGSNFTLKIRSTKLEDSAMYFCASIGQGYEQYFGPGTRLTVT.

The genes are TRBV28 and TRBJ2-5; 9 bases fit TRBD2. Germline V gene data show CDR1 as MDHEN and CDR2 as SYDVKM. V shed 6 bases and J 2 bases; nucleotides not matched to a gene: 4. The CDR3 has 14 amino acids. CDR3 residues: CASSRGLAQETQYF. CDR3 bases: TGTGCCAGCAGCCGAGGACTAGCGCAAGAGACCCAGTACTTC.